The source of this TCR beta chain is a study of OX40 agonist ivuxolimab in advanced cancers. Across the study: Dose-escalation patients were diagnosed with hepatocellular carcinoma, melanoma, renal cell cancer or head and neck cancer. Study conclusions and caveats: The authors also found low normalized T-cell clonal expansion in some nonresponders. By week 6 at 0.1 to 3.0 mg/kg, blood CD4+ and CD8+ T cells had expanded clonally.

A note on this clone: Its antigen is currently unknown.

Here immunoSEQ multiplex PCR was the method, and the copy in TCRdb shows in-frame clones only, minus some. The sample consists of tens of thousands of clones, around 87% of them appearing once. Exclusion of a patient followed from autoimmune disease history or systemic immunosuppression. After removal of 2 bases from V and 3 bases from J, the junction contained 5 bases not matched to a gene. CDR3 length: 16 residues. Germline V gene sequence: CDR1 MNHEY, CDR2 SMNVEV (reference sequence). This chain links TRBV27 with TRBJ2-1, with TRBD1 identical over 9 bases. Sequences were derived from CD4+ or CD8+ T cells sorted from blood, sampled in a trial of the OX40 agonist ivuxolimab. This TCR was sampled from an adult with an advanced solid tumor such as melanoma, head and neck, liver or kidney cancer. The CDR3 sequence is CASSLTQGAIYNEQFF. CDR3 coding DNA: TGTGCCAGCAGTTTAACACAGGGGGCGATCTACAATGAGCAGTTCTTC.